The 19 T cell receptor beta chains below come from one sample, sequenced in a study of blood T cell repertoires in COVID-19. Clones were sequenced by immunoSEQ multiplex PCR, and TCRdb holds only the in-frame ones, with some missing. Here the sample spans over 100,000 clones, roughly 69% being singletons. Input material: peripheral blood. These receptors were collected from a woman aged 65 to 85 with acute or convalescent COVID-19.

The chain employs TRBV5-1 and TRBJ2-5; D unclear. This CDR3 spans 15 amino acids. Trimming took 1 base from V and 2 from J, leaving 12 bases between them. Germline CDR1 SGHRS, CDR2 YFSETQ. CDR3 sequence reads: CASSLNQIRQETQYF. Here the CDR3 DNA reads TGCGCCAGCAGCTTGAACCAGATCCGACAAGAGACCCAGTACTTC. The full variable domain, its missing parts supplied by reference TRBV5-1 and TRBJ2-5, is KAGVTQTPRYLIKTRGQQVTLSCSPISGHRSVSWYQQTPGQGLQFLFEYFSETQRNKGNFPGRFSGRQFSNSRSEMNVSTLELGDSALYLCASSLNQIRQETQYFGPGTRLLVL.

This clone has just a few counts. The chain couples TRBV5-1 to TRBJ2-1; the D is unclear. CDR1 and CDR2 (germline): SGHRS, YFSETQ. V gave up 2 bases and J gave up 4 bases, with 13 bases separating them. The CDR3 covers 15 residues. This CDR3 is CASSFLAESYNEQFF. In DNA, the CDR3 is TGCGCCAGCAGCTTTTTAGCAGAGAGTTACAATGAGCAGTTCTTC.

The chain recombines TRBV15 with TRBJ1-2, with 7 bases that match TRBD1. V was pared by 5 bases and J by 5 bases, with 20 bases of the junction left unmatched. The V gene's germline CDR1 is LNHNV and CDR2 YYDKDF (reference sequence). The CDR3 is 18 residues long. The CDR3 sequence is CATSSRKGGTVTTYGYTF. The CDR3 DNA is TGTGCCACCAGCTCCCGAAAGGGTGGGACAGTAACTACTTATGGCTACACCTTC. The full variable domain, its missing parts supplied by reference TRBV15 and TRBJ1-2, is DAMVIQNPRYQVTQFGKPVTLSCSQTLNHNVMYWYQQKSSQAPKLLFHYYDKDFNNEADTPDNFQSRRPNTSFCFLDIRSPGLGDTAMYLCATSSRKGGTVTTYGYTFGSGTRLTVV.

The V and J genes are TRBV19 and TRBJ2-3; 8 nucleotides agree with TRBD1. The germline gives CDR1 LNHDA, CDR2 SQIVND (reference sequence). With 6 bases clipped from V and 5 bases from J, the junction kept 10 bases outside the gene matches. The length of the CDR3 is 15 residues. The CDR3 reads CASSDGGQGGDTQYF. The CDR3 DNA follows: TGTGCCAGTAGCGACGGAGGACAGGGCGGAGATACGCAGTATTTT.

Worth noting for this clone: Other DNA sequences within the sample encode an identical CDR3. The chain is built from TRBV3-1 (or the pseudogene TRBV3-2) and TRBJ2-5; 8 nucleotides agree with TRBD1. The CDR3 sequence is 15 residues long. Germline-derived CDR1 and CDR2 are LGHDT and YNNKEL (reference sequence). Trimming took 1 base from V and 5 from J; bases not matched to a gene: 6. CDR3 protein: CASSQGTGGAETQYF. The CDR3 bases are TGTGCCAGCAGCCAAGGCACAGGGGGTGCGGAGACCCAGTACTTC.

This clone was picked up one time. The chain combines TRBV7-9 with TRBJ1-3; TRBD1 agrees at 8 bases. This CDR3 contains 15 residues. Germline values: CDR1 SEHNR, CDR2 FQNEAQ (reference sequence). The V and J ends lost 4 bases and 4 bases, in that order; junction bases with no gene match: 6. The CDR3 DNA sequence: TGTGCCAGCAGCTCTCAGGGGGCTTCGGGAAACACCATATATTTT. It translates to CASSSQGASGNTIYF. Full variable domain (outside the CDR3, taken from reference TRBV7-9 and TRBJ1-3): DTGVSQNPRHKITKRGQNVTFRCDPISEHNRLYWYRQTLGQGPEFLTYFQNEAQLEKSRLLSDRFSAERPKGSFSTLEIQRTEQGDSAMYLCASSSQGASGNTIYFGEGSWLTVV.

This rearrangement joins TRBV4-1 to TRBJ2-7; D is possibly TRBD2 (6 bases). This CDR3 region has 15 residues. Germline CDR1 and CDR2: MGHRA and YSYEKL. Trimming left V 4 bases short and J 4 bases short, with 17 bases between. The CDR3 spells CASSLPILASYEQYF. CDR3 nucleotide sequence: TGCGCCAGCAGCCTTCCTATCCTAGCGAGTTACGAGCAGTACTTC.

The chain combines TRBV6-5 with TRBJ2-7; a weak D match, TRBD2 (6 bases). CDR3 size: 14 residues. Looked up from germline, CDR1 is MNHEY and CDR2 is SVGAGI. Trimming pared 4 bases from V and 0 bases from J, leaving 10 bases between. The CDR3 DNA sequence: TGTGCCAGCAGTTTCGGGAGCTCCTCCTACGAGCAGTACTTC. Encoded protein: CASSFGSSSYEQYF.

In nucleotides, the CDR3 is TGCGCCAGCATTGGACTAGCGGGCGGAAGTGGACTCGGGCAGTTCTTC. As protein: CASIGLAGGSGLGQFF. V is TRBV10-2 and J is TRBJ2-1; 11 bases line up with TRBD2. This CDR3 contains 16 residues. The germline V gene has CDR1 WSHSY and CDR2 SAAADI. The V and J ends lost 7 bases and 12 bases, in that order; junction bases with no gene match: 17.

The rearrangement uses TRBV3-1 (or the pseudogene TRBV3-2) and TRBJ1-2; the D is unclear. CDR1 is LGHDT, CDR2 YNNKEL, per germline (reference sequence). This CDR3 has 13 amino acids. Deletions cut 4 bases from V and 8 bases from J, with 14 bases between. The DNA of the CDR3 is TGTGCCAGCAGCCCTGACATGGTTCGGGGCTACACCTTC. It encodes CASSPDMVRGYTF.

CDR3 nucleotide sequence: TGTGCCAGCAGCTTCGGACTAATTGAGACCCAGTACTTC. Translated: CASSFGLIETQYF. The chain combines TRBV11-2 with TRBJ2-5, with D possibly TRBD2 on 6 matching bases. The CDR3 contains 13 residues. Trimming shortened V by 3 bases and J by 5 bases, and 10 bases separated the two germline ends. CDR1 is SGHAT, CDR2 FQNNGV, per germline.

The chain has TRBV28 and TRBJ2-5; tentatively, D is TRBD2 (5 bases). The CDR3 length is 13 residues. Trimming pared 5 bases from V and 2 bases from J, leaving 9 bases between. The V gene's germline CDR1 is MDHEN and CDR2 SYDVKM. CDR3 loop: CASSLGNQETQYF. Written as DNA, the CDR3 is TGTGCCAGCAGTCTCGGGAATCAAGAGACCCAGTACTTC. Looking up the rest from reference TRBV28 and TRBJ2-5 gives the full variable domain: DVKVTQSSRYLVKRTGEKVFLECVQDMDHENMFWYRQDPGLGLRLIYFSYDVKMKEKGDIPEGYSVSREKKERFSLILESASTNQTSMYLCASSLGNQETQYFGPGTRLLVL.

This clone was counted between two and nine times. The J gene is TRBJ1-2, the V gene TRBV18, with a possible D match to TRBD1 (6 bases). Germline loops: CDR1 KGHSH, CDR2 LQKENI. The CDR3 contains 14 residues. V was cut by 3 bases and J by 9 bases, with 17 bases left in between. The CDR3 loop reads CASSPPGGGTRYTF. CDR3 DNA sequence: TGTGCCAGCTCACCCCCCGGCGGGGGCACGCGCTACACCTTC.

The table lists this clone with many counts. The chain links TRBV7-2 to TRBJ1-5, with 10 bases matching TRBD1. This CDR3 comprises 14 residues. V was pared by 5 bases and J by 4 bases, with 2 bases of the junction left unmatched. CDR1 and CDR2 (germline): SGHTA, FQGNSA. In DNA form, the CDR3 reads TGTGCCAGCAGCCCGGGACAGGGGAATCAGCCCCAGCATTTT. It yields the protein CASSPGQGNQPQHF.

CDR3 coding DNA: TGCGCCAGCAGCGGTCAGGATGGCGCCCAAGGGGGAGAGCAGTACTTC. This gives the protein CASSGQDGAQGGEQYF. The J gene is TRBJ2-7, the V gene TRBV5-1; D is perhaps TRBD1 (6 bases). This CDR3 region has 16 residues. Germline CDR1 and CDR2: SGHRS and YFSETQ. Trimming left V 4 bases short and J 7 bases short, with 24 bases between.

The chain uses TRBV19 and TRBJ1-5; D perhaps matches TRBD1 (5 bases). V was cut by 1 base and J by 2 bases, with 12 bases left in between. The CDR3 covers 16 residues. Germline lookup yields CDR1 LNHDA and CDR2 SQIVND (reference sequence). The CDR3 DNA reads TGTGCCAGTAGTATAGTGGAGGGAGGGGGCAATCAGCCCCAGCATTTT. Translating gives CASSIVEGGGNQPQHF.

In its sample, this clone was seen a few times. V is TRBV2 and J is TRBJ1-1; 9 bases align to TRBD1. V gave up 9 bases and J gave up 1 base; unmatched junction bases: 12. The CDR3 is made up of 16 amino acids. CDR1 is SNHLY and CDR2 is FYNNEI in the germline V gene. The CDR3 reads CASSQGARRTNTEAFF. The CDR3 nucleotides read TGTGCCAGTTCACAGGGGGCGCGCAGAACGAACACTGAAGCTTTCTTT.

This clone appeared a few times. The CDR3 is CASSVVAGPYNEQFF. CDR3 sequence (DNA): TGTGCCAGCAGCGTAGTGGCGGGGCCCTACAATGAGCAGTTCTTC. This rearrangement joins TRBV9 to TRBJ2-1; D is possibly TRBD2 (6 bases). Per germline, CDR1 SGDLS and CDR2 YYNGEE. Trimming removed 0 bases at V and 2 bases at J, with 9 bases between. The CDR3 spans 15 residues.

V is TRBV20-1 and J is TRBJ2-1; possible D gene TRBD2, 5 bases. Trimming pared 3 bases from V and 9 bases from J, leaving 15 bases between. The CDR3 runs 13 residues. From germline, CDR1 is DFQATT and CDR2 SNEGSKA (reference sequence). The CDR3 sequence is CSASPKTRGEQFF. CDR3 coding DNA: TGCAGTGCTAGTCCCAAAACCCGGGGTGAGCAGTTCTTC.